The 26 T cell receptor beta chains listed next were all sequenced from one sample in a study of T-cell reconstitution after alpha-beta-depleted transplantation in children. Researchers prepared the TCRbeta library using unique molecular identifiers, the study reports. TCRdb re-called the PCR reads through MiXCR, storing one row per CDR3 protein. The repertoire has fewer than 700,000 distinct CDR3 sequences, more than 20% of them found once; the top ten carry 12% to 15%. Sequenced material: PBMCs, mostly from graft donor cells, taken 360 days after TCRalphabeta/CD19-depleted stem cell transplant. These receptors originate from a boy in the first two years of life who had a stem cell transplant for acute myeloid leukemia, so the T cells may come from the graft donor.

The table lists this clonotype with many counts. The chain is built from TRBV20-1 and TRBJ2-3, with 13 bases lining up with TRBD2. The CDR3 extends over 16 amino acids. The V and J ends lost 1 base and 4 bases, in that order; junction bases with no gene match: 5. Germline V CDR1 and CDR2: DFQATT, SNEGSKA (reference sequence). The CDR3 nucleotides read TGCAGTGCTAGAGGGGGACTAGCGGGGAGGGCAGATACGCAGTATTTT. The encoded protein is CSARGGLAGRADTQYF.

This clonotype has more than one count but fewer than ten. The chain links TRBV7-2 to TRBJ2-5; D may be TRBD1 (6 bases). This CDR3 is built from 14 residues. Trimming took off 5 bases at V and 2 bases at J, with 12 bases between the two ends. The germline CDR1 and CDR2 sequences are SGHTA and FQGNSA. CDR3 bases: TGTGCCAGCAGCCACCGACAGGCACAAGAGACCCAGTACTTC. Protein: CASSHRQAQETQYF. The full variable domain, rest sourced from reference TRBV7-2 and TRBJ2-5, is GAGVSQSPSNKVTEKGKDVELRCDPISGHTALYWYRQSLGQGLEFLIYFQGNSAPDKSGLPSDRFSAERTGGSVSTLTIQRTQQEDSAVYLCASSHRQAQETQYFGPGTRLLVL.

V usage is TRBV28 and J usage is TRBJ2-7, with 7 bases that match TRBD2. CDR3 length equals 15 residues. Germline CDR1 reads MDHEN; CDR2 reads SYDVKM. Trimming at V came to 5 bases and at J to 4 bases, leaving 11 bases not matched to a gene. CDR3 sequence reads: CASSRLGGGAYEQYV. The CDR3 DNA sequence: TGTGCCAGCAGTCGGTTGGGGGGGGGTGCTTACGAGCAGTACGTC.

The V and J genes are TRBV5-5 and TRBJ1-1; TRBD1 matches at 7 bases. Per the germline V gene, CDR1 is SGHKS and CDR2 is YYEKEE (reference sequence). There are 16 residues in the CDR3. J was trimmed by 5 bases and V by 1 base; bases with no gene match: 11. DNA for the CDR3: TGTGCCAGCAGCTTGAGCCCGACAGGGCCGCGGACTGAAGCTTTCTTT. It encodes CASSLSPTGPRTEAFF.

There are a few counts of this clonotype. The chain combines TRBV5-1 with TRBJ2-1; D not resolved. CDR1 and CDR2 (germline): SGHRS, YFSETQ. Trimming left V 4 bases short and J 9 bases short, with 11 bases between. The CDR3 is 12 residues long. Written as DNA, the CDR3 is TGCGCCAGCAGCGCAACGGGTTCTGAGCAGTTCTTC. Its translation: CASSATGSEQFF.

This clonotype has a count of ten or more. The chain uses TRBV7-9 and TRBJ2-7; no reliable D call. The CDR3 runs to 15 residues. V was clipped by 5 bases and J by 0 bases, with 14 bases between them. Germline values: CDR1 SEHNR, CDR2 FQNEAQ (reference sequence). In DNA form, the CDR3 reads TGTGCCAGCAGCGGTGAGGAGAGCTTCTCCTACGAGCAGTACTTC. As protein: CASSGEESFSYEQYF.

The chain carries TRBV13 and TRBJ2-3; 13 bases are shared with TRBD2. The V gene's germline CDR1 is PRHDT and CDR2 FYEKMQ (reference sequence). The CDR3 covers 17 residues. J was trimmed by 2 bases and V by 4 bases; bases with no gene match: 6. CDR3 region: CASSSRTSGGYTDTQYF. CDR3 DNA: TGTGCCAGCAGCTCCCGGACTAGCGGGGGATACACAGATACGCAGTATTTT. Using reference TRBV13 and TRBJ2-3 for the parts outside the CDR3, the full variable domain is AAGVIQSPRHLIKEKRETATLKCYPIPRHDTVYWYQQGPGQDPQFLISFYEKMQSDKGSIPDRFSAQQFSDYHSELNMSSLELGDSALYFCASSSRTSGGYTDTQYFGPGTRLTVL.

The chain couples TRBV6-5 to TRBJ2-7, with D maybe TRBD1 (5 bases). CDR1 and CDR2 from the germline V gene are MNHEY and SVGAGI. The length of the CDR3 is 14 residues. Trimming cost V 2 bases and J 4 bases, with 12 bases left between them. The CDR3 DNA is TGTGCCAGCAGTTACCAGGGCCAGTGGTACGAGCAGTACTTC. Protein sequence: CASSYQGQWYEQYF.

This clonotype was counted many times. The chain uses TRBV20-1 and TRBJ1-1; 7 bases line up with TRBD1. Germline-derived CDR1 and CDR2 are DFQATT and SNEGSKA (reference sequence). The CDR3 runs 14 residues. V gave up 4 bases and J gave up 0 bases; unmatched junction bases: 5. Here the CDR3 DNA reads TGCAGTGCTACGGGACAGCCTATGAACACTGAAGCTTTCTTT. This translates into CSATGQPMNTEAFF.

The chain is built from TRBV7-9 and TRBJ2-7, with 8 bases fitting TRBD1. CDR3 size: 13 residues. Germline V lookup: CDR1 SEHNR, CDR2 FQNEAQ (reference sequence). The ends lost 6 bases at V and 5 bases at J; junction bases unmatched: 6. The CDR3 spells CASSSRQGHEQYF. CDR3 DNA: TGTGCCAGCAGTTCAAGACAGGGGCACGAGCAGTACTTC.

Only a few counts were recorded for this clonotype. The J gene is TRBJ2-2, the V gene TRBV24-1, with 9 bases matching TRBD1. The J segment lost 1 base and the V segment lost 7 bases, leaving 0 bases of the junction unmatched. The CDR3 totals 14 residues. Germline V gives CDR1 KGHDR, CDR2 SFDVKD. DNA of the CDR3: TGTGCCACCAGGGGACAGGGGAACACCGGGGAGCTGTTTTTT. It codes for CATRGQGNTGELFF.

This clonotype was seen repeatedly, ten times or more. J is TRBJ2-4 and V is TRBV28; no firm D call. The CDR3 extends over 16 amino acids. V shed 6 bases and J shed 5 bases, with 20 bases lying between them. In germline, CDR1 is MDHEN, CDR2 SYDVKM. The CDR3: CASSFAPVRAENIQYF. CDR3 nucleotides: TGTGCCAGCAGCTTTGCCCCGGTTCGTGCGGAAAACATTCAGTACTTC. Filled out from reference TRBV28 and TRBJ2-4, the complete variable domain reads DVKVTQSSRYLVKRTGEKVFLECVQDMDHENMFWYRQDPGLGLRLIYFSYDVKMKEKGDIPEGYSVSREKKERFSLILESASTNQTSMYLCASSFAPVRAENIQYFGAGTRLSVL.

The V and J genes are TRBV5-1 and TRBJ1-5; a possible D gene is TRBD1 (5 bases). The CDR3 sequence is 15 residues long. Germline V gives CDR1 SGHRS, CDR2 YFSETQ. V dropped 0 bases and J dropped 7 bases, with 14 bases sitting between them. CDR3 in DNA: TGCGCCAGCAGCTTGGATGGGGCAGGGCGGCAGCCCCAGCATTTT. Its protein is CASSLDGAGRQPQHF.

This clonotype was seen a few times. V is TRBV21-1 and J is TRBJ1-2; the table's D call of TRBD1 was not tested on the DNA. TRBV21-1 is tagged as a pseudogene. The CDR3 totals 18 residues. CDR3 in amino acids: CASSKSPGTADYPSGYTF. The CDR3 DNA follows: TGTGCCAGCAGCAAATCCCCCGGGACAGCTGATTATCCCTCTGGCTACACCTTC.

The sample holds many counts of this clonotype. The V and J genes are TRBV5-1 and TRBJ2-1; no clear D gene. Between the trimmed V and J ends, which lost 2 bases and 7 bases, there was a span of 7 bases. Per the germline V gene, CDR1 is SGHRS and CDR2 is YFSETQ. The CDR3 has 12 residues. The CDR3 nucleotides read TGCGCCAGCAGCTTAAGCCGGAATGAGCAGTTCTTC. Protein sequence: CASSLSRNEQFF. The variable domain in full, with the rest retrieved from reference TRBV5-1 and TRBJ2-1, is KAGVTQTPRYLIKTRGQQVTLSCSPISGHRSVSWYQQTPGQGLQFLFEYFSETQRNKGNFPGRFSGRQFSNSRSEMNVSTLELGDSALYLCASSLSRNEQFFGPGTRLTVL.

This clonotype showed up just a few times. The genes are TRBV20-1 and TRBJ1-5; D is perhaps TRBD1 (5 bases). In germline, CDR1 is DFQATT, CDR2 SNEGSKA (reference sequence). The CDR3 consists of 16 residues. V was clipped by 1 base and J by 5 bases, with 18 bases between them. This CDR3 is CSARGEGPGAYQPQHF. The CDR3, as DNA: TGCAGTGCTAGAGGGGAAGGACCCGGGGCCTATCAGCCCCAGCATTTT.

In nucleotides, the CDR3 is TGTGCCAGCAGCTGGGGGACTAGCAATGAGCAGTTCTTC. It codes for CASSWGTSNEQFF. The genes are TRBV11-2 and TRBJ2-1; 8 positions agree with TRBD2. The trim removed 4 bases at V and 6 bases at J, leaving 2 bases unmatched. CDR1 and CDR2 from the germline V gene are SGHAT and FQNNGV. This CDR3 is built from 13 residues.

This clonotype occurred many times. V is TRBV30 and J is TRBJ1-1, with D possibly matching TRBD1 (5 bases). The CDR3 runs 13 residues. V lost 1 base and J 6 bases, leaving 12 bases between the germline ends. Germline V gene sequence: CDR1 GTSNPN, CDR2 SVGIG (reference sequence). The CDR3 nucleotides read TGTGCCTGGAGTGGGAATAGGGGATCTGAAGCTTTCTTT. It yields the protein CAWSGNRGSEAFF.

At least ten counts were recorded for this clonotype. The chain employs TRBV20-1 and TRBJ1-1; 8 bases match TRBD1. V lost 8 bases to trimming and J lost 3 bases; unmatched junction nucleotides: 8. Germline CDR1 and CDR2: DFQATT and SNEGSKA (reference sequence). This CDR3 contains 13 residues. DNA of the CDR3: TGCAGTCTATCGGGGACAGGACACACTGAAGCTTTCTTT. Translated, it gives CSLSGTGHTEAFF.

On this clonotype: With a much larger clone just one base away, this may be a read error. The rearrangement uses TRBV20-1 and TRBJ2-7; D perhaps matches TRBD1 (6 bases). The germline CDR1 and CDR2 sequences are DFQATT and SNEGSKA (reference sequence). The CDR3 contains 12 residues. V shed 3 bases and J shed 6 bases, with 12 bases lying between them. CDR3 sequence reads: CSASSAGVEQYF. As DNA, the CDR3 is TGCAGTGCTAGTTCCGCAGGGGTCGAGCAGTACTTC.

The chain employs TRBV10-1 and TRBJ2-7, with D possibly TRBD2 on 5 matching bases. Germline CDR1 WNHNN, CDR2 SYGVQD (reference sequence). Trimming removed 3 bases at V and 10 bases at J, with 10 bases between. This CDR3 comprises 11 residues. The CDR3 is CASSEVRVQYF. The CDR3 DNA follows: TGCGCCAGCAGTGAAGTGAGGGTACAGTACTTC.

This clonotype was counted between two and nine times. The rearrangement uses TRBV20-1 and TRBJ2-3; 8 bases are a match to TRBD2. CDR3 length: 16 amino acids. J was trimmed by 0 bases and V by 6 bases; bases with no gene match: 11. CDR1 is DFQATT, CDR2 SNEGSKA, per germline (reference sequence). DNA of the CDR3: TGCAGTGCCCCTTCCCGGACTAGCCGTAGCACAGATACGCAGTATTTT. Its translation is CSAPSRTSRSTDTQYF.

This clonotype has a count of ten or more. The V call is TRBV12-3 or TRBV12-4, the J call TRBJ1-2, with D possibly TRBD1 on 6 matching bases. V dropped 2 bases and J dropped 4 bases, with 14 bases sitting between them. This CDR3 spans 15 amino acids. CDR3 sequence (DNA): TGTGCCAGCAGTTTAATAGTACAGGGAGGCTATGGCTACACCTTC. It translates to CASSLIVQGGYGYTF.

A remark on this clonotype: A much larger clone lies a single base off, so this may be a read error. The chain is built from TRBV20-1 and TRBJ1-5; 8 positions agree with TRBD1. The CDR3 runs 14 residues. Germline V CDR1 and CDR2: DFQATT, SNEGSKA (reference sequence). Here the CDR3 reads CSALDREGWEPHHF. CDR3 DNA sequence: TGCAGTGCTTTGGACAGGGAAGGGTGGGAGCCCCATCATTTT.

V gene TRBV5-1 combines with J gene TRBJ2-1; 7 bases are shared with TRBD1. Germline-derived CDR1 and CDR2 are SGHRS and YFSETQ. This CDR3 is 17 amino acids long. Trimming cost V 4 bases and J 8 bases; bases outside gene matches: 18. Written as DNA, the CDR3 is TGCGCCAGCAGCAGGAGGACAGGCCAACTAGGAGTGGATGAGCAGTTCTTC. Protein product: CASSRRTGQLGVDEQFF.

This clonotype showed up just a few times. Germline and junction disagree at one end, which may indicate a read error. The chain carries TRBV6-1 and TRBJ2-5; 7 nucleotides align to TRBD2. CDR1 MNHNS and CDR2 SASEGT come from the germline V gene. This CDR3 has 14 residues. The CDR3, as DNA: TGTGCCAGCAGTGAAGTTCCTAGCGGAAACGCTATCCACTTC. Protein: CASSEVPSGNAIHF.